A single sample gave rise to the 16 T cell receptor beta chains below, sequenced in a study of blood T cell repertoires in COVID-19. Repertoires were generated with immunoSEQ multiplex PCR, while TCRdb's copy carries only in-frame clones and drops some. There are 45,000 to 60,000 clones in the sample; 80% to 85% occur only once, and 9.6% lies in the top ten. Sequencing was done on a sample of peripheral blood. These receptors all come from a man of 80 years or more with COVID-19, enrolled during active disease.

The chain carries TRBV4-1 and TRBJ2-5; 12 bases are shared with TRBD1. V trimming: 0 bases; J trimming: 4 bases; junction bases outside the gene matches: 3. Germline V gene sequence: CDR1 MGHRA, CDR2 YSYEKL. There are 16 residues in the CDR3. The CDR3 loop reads CASSQEGQGARETQYF. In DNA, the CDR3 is TGCGCCAGCAGCCAAGAGGGACAGGGGGCAAGAGAGACCCAGTACTTC.

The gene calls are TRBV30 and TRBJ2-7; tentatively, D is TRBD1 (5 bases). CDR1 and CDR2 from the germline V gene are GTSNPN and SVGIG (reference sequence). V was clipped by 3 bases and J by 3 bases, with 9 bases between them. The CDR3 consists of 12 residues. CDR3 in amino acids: CAWSRQGYEQYV. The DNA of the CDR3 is TGTGCCTGGAGCCGCCAGGGCTACGAGCAGTACGTC.

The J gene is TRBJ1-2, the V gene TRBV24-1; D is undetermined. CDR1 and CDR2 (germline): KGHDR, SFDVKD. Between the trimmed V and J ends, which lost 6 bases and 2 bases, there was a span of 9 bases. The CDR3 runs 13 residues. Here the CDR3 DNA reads TGTGCCACCAGTAACTCGGTAAACTATGGCTACACCTTC. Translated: CATSNSVNYGYTF.

The CDR3 reads CASSLGPGRGWKTQYF. As DNA, the CDR3 is TGTGCCAGCAGTTTAGGGCCCGGAAGGGGGTGGAAGACCCAGTACTTC. This chain joins TRBV27 and TRBJ2-5; the D gene is possibly TRBD1 (6 bases). Germline loops: CDR1 MNHEY, CDR2 SMNVEV (reference sequence). Trimming removed 2 bases at V and 6 bases at J, with 19 bases between. The CDR3 has 16 residues.

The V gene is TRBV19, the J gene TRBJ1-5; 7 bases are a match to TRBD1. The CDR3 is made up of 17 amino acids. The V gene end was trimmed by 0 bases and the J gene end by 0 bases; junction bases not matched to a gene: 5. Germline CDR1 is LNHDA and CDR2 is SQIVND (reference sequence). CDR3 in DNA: TGTGCCAGTAGTATAGAGCCGGGACAGAGTAGCAATCAGCCCCAGCATTTT. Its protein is CASSIEPGQSSNQPQHF.

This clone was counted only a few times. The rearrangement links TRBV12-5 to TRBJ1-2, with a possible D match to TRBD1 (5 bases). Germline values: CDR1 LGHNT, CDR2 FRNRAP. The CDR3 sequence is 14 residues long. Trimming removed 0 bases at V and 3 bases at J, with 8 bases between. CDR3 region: CASGLVGGDYGYTF. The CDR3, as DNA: TGTGCTAGTGGTTTGGTCGGGGGGGACTATGGCTACACCTTC.

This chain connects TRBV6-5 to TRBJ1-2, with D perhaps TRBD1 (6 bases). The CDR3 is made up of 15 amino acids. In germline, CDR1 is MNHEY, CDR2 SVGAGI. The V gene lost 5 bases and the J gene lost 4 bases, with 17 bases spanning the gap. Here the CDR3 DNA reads TGTGCCAGCAGTCACCAAACAGGGAAGGGCTATGGCTACACCTTC. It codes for CASSHQTGKGYGYTF.

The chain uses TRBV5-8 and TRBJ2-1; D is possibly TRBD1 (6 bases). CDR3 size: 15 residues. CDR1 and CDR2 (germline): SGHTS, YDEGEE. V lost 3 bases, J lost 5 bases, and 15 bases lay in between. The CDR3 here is CASSSRDMWNNEQFF. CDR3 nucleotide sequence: TGTGCCAGCAGCTCCCGGGACATGTGGAACAATGAGCAGTTCTTC.

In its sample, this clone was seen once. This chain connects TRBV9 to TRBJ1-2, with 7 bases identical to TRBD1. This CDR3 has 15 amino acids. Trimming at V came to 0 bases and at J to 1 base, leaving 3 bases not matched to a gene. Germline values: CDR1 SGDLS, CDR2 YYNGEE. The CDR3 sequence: CASSVEGAHNYGYTF. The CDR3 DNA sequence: TGTGCCAGCAGCGTAGAGGGGGCTCATAACTATGGCTACACCTTC.

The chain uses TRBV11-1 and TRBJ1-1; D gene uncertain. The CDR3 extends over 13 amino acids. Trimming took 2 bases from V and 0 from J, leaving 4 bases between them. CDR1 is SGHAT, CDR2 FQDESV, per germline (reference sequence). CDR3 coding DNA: TGTGCCAGCAGCTTACAATTGAACACTGAAGCTTTCTTT. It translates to CASSLQLNTEAFF.

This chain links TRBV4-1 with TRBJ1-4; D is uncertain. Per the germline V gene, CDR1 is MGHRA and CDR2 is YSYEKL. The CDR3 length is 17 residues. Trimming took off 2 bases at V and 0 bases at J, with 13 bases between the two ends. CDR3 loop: CASSQSRGGTTNEKLFF. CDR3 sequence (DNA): TGCGCCAGCAGCCAAAGCCGGGGAGGGACAACTAATGAAAAACTGTTTTTT.

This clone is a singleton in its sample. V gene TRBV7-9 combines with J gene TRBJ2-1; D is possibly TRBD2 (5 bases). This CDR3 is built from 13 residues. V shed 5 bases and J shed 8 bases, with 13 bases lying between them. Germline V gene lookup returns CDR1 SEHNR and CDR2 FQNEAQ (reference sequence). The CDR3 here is CASSRTSIDEQFF. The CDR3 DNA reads TGTGCCAGCAGCCGAACTAGTATCGATGAGCAGTTCTTC. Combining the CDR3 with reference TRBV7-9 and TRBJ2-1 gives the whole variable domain DTGVSQNPRHKITKRGQNVTFRCDPISEHNRLYWYRQTLGQGPEFLTYFQNEAQLEKSRLLSDRFSAERPKGSFSTLEIQRTEQGDSAMYLCASSRTSIDEQFFGPGTRLTVL.

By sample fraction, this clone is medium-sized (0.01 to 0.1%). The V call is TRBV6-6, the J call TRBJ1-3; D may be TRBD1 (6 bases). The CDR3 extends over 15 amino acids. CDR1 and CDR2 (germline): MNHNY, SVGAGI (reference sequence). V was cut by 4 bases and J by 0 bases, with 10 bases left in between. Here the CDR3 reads CASSSTGNSGNTIYF. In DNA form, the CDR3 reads TGTGCCAGCAGTTCGACAGGAAACTCTGGAAACACCATATATTTT.

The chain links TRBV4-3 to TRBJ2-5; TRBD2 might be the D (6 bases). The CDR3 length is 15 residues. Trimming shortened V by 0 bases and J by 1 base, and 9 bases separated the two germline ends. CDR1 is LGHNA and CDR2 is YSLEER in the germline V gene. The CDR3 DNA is TGCGCCAGCAGCCAAGAACGCGGGACCCAAGAGACCCAGTACTTC. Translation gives CASSQERGTQETQYF.

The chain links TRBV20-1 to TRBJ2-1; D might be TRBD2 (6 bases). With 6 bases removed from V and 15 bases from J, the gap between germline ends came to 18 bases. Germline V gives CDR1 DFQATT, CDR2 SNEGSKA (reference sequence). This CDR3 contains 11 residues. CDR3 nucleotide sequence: TGCAGTGCCGAAGACAGCGGGCGAAGGTTCTTC. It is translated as CSAEDSGRRFF.

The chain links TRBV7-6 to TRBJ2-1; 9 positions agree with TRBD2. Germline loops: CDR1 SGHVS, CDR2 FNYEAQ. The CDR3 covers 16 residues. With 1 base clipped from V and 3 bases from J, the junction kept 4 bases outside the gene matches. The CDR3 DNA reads TGTGCCAGCAGCTTAGAAAGCGGGGGGCGCTACAATGAGCAGTTCTTC. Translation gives CASSLESGGRYNEQFF.